This T cell receptor beta chain is drawn from a study of shared clonotypes between healthy human individuals. Study summary: Serving as donors were a couple of women and a few men, whose ages spanned 18 to 49.

Deep was the level at which the assay was run. Sequencing on ten immunoSEQ deep assay plates was performed for unsorted PBMC DNA. Libraries were prepared by immunoSEQ multiplex PCR; TCRdb keeps only in-frame clonotypes and omits some of them. The sample holds roughly 500,000 clones, 76% seen once. Germline V gene lookup returns CDR1 GTSNPN and CDR2 SVGIG (reference sequence). The CDR3 runs to 11 residues. Trimming left V 5 bases short and J 4 bases short, with 6 bases between. Recent vaccinations or acute infections were absent in the healthy HIV-negative adult donors. Specimen: PBMCs. The chain is built from TRBV30 and TRBJ1-3, with no clear D. The receptor's source is a woman aged 40 to 55 in good health. Some clones in this sample may be carry-over from other donors' samples. The CDR3 protein is CAWDIGNTIYF. The CDR3, as DNA: TGTGCCTGGGACATCGGAAACACCATATATTTT. Based on the CDR3 plus reference TRBV30 and TRBJ1-3, the full variable domain is SQTIHQWPATLVQPVGSPLSLECTVEGTSNPNLYWYRQAAGRGLQLLFYSVGIGQISSEVPQNLSASRPQDRQFILSSKKLLLSDSGFYLCAWDIGNTIYFGEGSWLTVV.